Shown below are 24 T cell receptor beta chains from a single sample sequenced in a study of cytomegalovirus exposure and HLA in healthy donors. This table comes from immunoSEQ multiplex PCR, and its TCRdb copy is limited to in-frame clones, with some not included. The repertoire holds fewer than 80,000 clones, with 96% as singletons. Sequenced input: PBMCs. Every receptor here comes from a woman younger than 30 in good health and CMV-seropositive.

The genes are TRBV5-4 and TRBJ1-3, with D possibly matching TRBD1 (5 bases). Looked up from germline, CDR1 is SGHNT and CDR2 is YYREEE (reference sequence). The CDR3 totals 15 residues. V lost 3 bases and J lost 1, with 11 bases in between. In nucleotides, the CDR3 is TGTGCCAGCAGCTCAGACAGTATTTCTGGAAACACCATATATTTT. Amino acid sequence: CASSSDSISGNTIYF.

DNA of the CDR3: TGTGCCAGCAGCACCAGACGGACTAGCGGGAGGGGGGATGAGCAGTTCTTC. Its translation: CASSTRRTSGRGDEQFF. V gene TRBV11-2 combines with J gene TRBJ2-1; 15 bases map to TRBD2. V was clipped by 5 bases and J by 8 bases; unmatched bases: 10. There are 17 residues in the CDR3. Per the germline V gene, CDR1 is SGHAT and CDR2 is FQNNGV.

The chain has TRBV7-2 and TRBJ1-2; 8 bases map to TRBD1. J was trimmed by 2 bases and V by 3 bases; bases with no gene match: 11. Germline CDR1 SGHTA, CDR2 FQGNSA. CDR3 size: 17 residues. The CDR3 DNA is TGTGCCAGCAGCTTTCAGTCGACAGGGGCGGGGAACTATGGCTACACCTTC. Amino acid sequence: CASSFQSTGAGNYGYTF.

This sequence joins TRBV27 and TRBJ2-3, with TRBD2 identical over 7 bases. Germline V gene sequence: CDR1 MNHEY, CDR2 SMNVEV (reference sequence). This CDR3 is built from 13 residues. V lost 1 base and J lost 5; bases outside the gene matches: 0. DNA of the CDR3: TGTGCCAGCAGTTTATGGGGGGGAGATACGCAGTATTTT. Residues: CASSLWGGDTQYF.

This chain links TRBV25-1 with TRBJ2-5, with 8 bases fitting TRBD1. After removal of 5 bases from V and 2 bases from J, the junction contained 7 bases not matched to a gene. This CDR3 region has 15 residues. Germline loops: CDR1 MGHDK, CDR2 SYGVNS. The CDR3 is CASSNLRDRQETQYF. For the CDR3, the DNA is TGTGCCAGCAGTAACCTCCGGGACAGGCAAGAGACCCAGTACTTC.

V and J are TRBV30 and TRBJ2-6; a weak D match, TRBD1 (6 bases). V shed 2 bases and J shed 4 bases, with 12 bases lying between them. The V gene's germline CDR1 is GTSNPN and CDR2 SVGIG (reference sequence). CDR3 length: 15 amino acids. The DNA of the CDR3 is TGTGCCTGGAGTCCAGGGGCTACCGGGGCCAACGTCCTGACTTTC. Amino acids: CAWSPGATGANVLTF.

This rearrangement joins TRBV18 to TRBJ2-3; D not resolved. V lost 2 bases and J lost 0, with 9 bases in between. This CDR3 comprises 15 residues. The germline CDR1 and CDR2 sequences are KGHSH and LQKENI. CDR3 region: CASSPEKTSTDTQYF. The CDR3 DNA is TGTGCCAGCTCACCAGAGAAAACCAGCACAGATACGCAGTATTTT.

For the CDR3, the DNA is TGTGCCAGCAAAAGCGCTGGGGCCAACGTCCTGACTTTC. Residues: CASKSAGANVLTF. The chain combines TRBV6-5 with TRBJ2-6; the D is unclear. Trimming took off 7 bases at V and 2 bases at J, with 6 bases between the two ends. This CDR3 is built from 13 residues. Germline CDR1 reads MNHEY; CDR2 reads SVGAGI.

The V call is TRBV2, the J call TRBJ2-3, with a possible D match to TRBD1 (6 bases). Germline values: CDR1 SNHLY, CDR2 FYNNEI. The CDR3 contains 15 residues. V lost 4 bases, J lost 0 bases, and 11 bases lay in between. The CDR3 loop is CASSGTGISTDTQYF. The CDR3 coding sequence is TGTGCCAGCAGTGGAACAGGGATCAGCACAGATACGCAGTATTTT. Supplemented by reference TRBV2 and TRBJ2-3, the full variable domain reads EPEVTQTPSHQVTQMGQEVILRCVPISNHLYFYWYRQILGQKVEFLVSFYNNEISEKSEIFDDQFSVERPDGSNFTLKIRSTKLEDSAMYFCASSGTGISTDTQYFGPGTRLTVL.

This rearrangement joins TRBV29-1 to TRBJ2-1; D is undetermined. The CDR3 contains 14 residues. CDR1 is SQVTM, CDR2 ANQGSEA, per germline. V gave up 5 bases and J gave up 5 bases, with 16 bases separating them. In nucleotides, the CDR3 is TGCAGCGTTTTCGAGCGAGGATCTCACAATGAGCAGTTCTTC. This encodes CSVFERGSHNEQFF.

This chain links TRBV11-2 with TRBJ2-7; D perhaps matches TRBD1 (5 bases). The CDR3 is 14 residues long. With 6 bases removed from V and 2 bases from J, the gap between germline ends came to 14 bases. Germline CDR1 is SGHAT and CDR2 is FQNNGV. The CDR3 DNA reads as TGTGCCAGCAGGACATTAAAGGGGACCTACGAGCAGTACTTC. Amino acids: CASRTLKGTYEQYF.

This clone was picked up one time. This chain joins TRBV18 and TRBJ1-2, with a possible D match to TRBD1 (6 bases). V gave up 4 bases and J gave up 7 bases, with 13 bases separating them. The CDR3 sequence is 13 residues long. Germline V gene data show CDR1 as KGHSH and CDR2 as LQKENI. The DNA of the CDR3 is TGTGCCAGCTCACTACAGGGTATTTCTGGCTACACCTTC. Residues: CASSLQGISGYTF.

This rearrangement joins TRBV12-5 to TRBJ1-1, with a tentative D call TRBD1 (5 bases). The germline CDR1 and CDR2 sequences are LGHNT and FRNRAP. V lost 5 bases and J lost 5, with 12 bases in between. This CDR3 is 13 amino acids long. The CDR3 loop is CASGLREGTEAFF. CDR3 bases: TGTGCTAGTGGTCTCAGGGAGGGTACTGAAGCTTTCTTT.

The chain has TRBV7-3 and TRBJ2-1, with 7 bases fitting TRBD2. The CDR3 loop spans 16 amino acids. The V and J ends lost 5 bases and 7 bases, in that order; junction bases with no gene match: 14. The germline V gene has CDR1 SGHTA and CDR2 FQGTGA. CDR3 sequence (DNA): TGTGCCAGCAGCGCTTTGGTAGCGGGTTGGTTAAATGAGCAGTTCTTC. Protein: CASSALVAGWLNEQFF.

The chain couples TRBV25-1 to TRBJ2-4, with D possibly TRBD2 on 6 matching bases. V dropped 4 bases and J dropped 0 bases, with 7 bases sitting between them. Germline-derived CDR1 and CDR2 are MGHDK and SYGVNS. This CDR3 contains 14 residues. Written as DNA, the CDR3 is TGTGCCAGCAGTGGAGCGGGAGCCAAAAACATTCAGTACTTC. Translation gives CASSGAGAKNIQYF.

This clone was detected once. The gene calls are TRBV28 and TRBJ1-1; D possibly corresponds to TRBD1 (5 bases). Germline CDR1 and CDR2: MDHEN and SYDVKM. V lost 4 bases, J lost 13 bases, and 13 bases lay in between. The CDR3 loop spans 11 amino acids. CDR3 residues: CASSSTGLFFF. DNA of the CDR3: TGTGCCAGCAGTTCTACAGGTTTATTTTTCTTT.

The chain uses TRBV27 and TRBJ2-1; TRBD2 matches at 12 bases. Unmatched junction bases numbered 2, after V lost 3 bases and J lost 2 bases. In germline, CDR1 is MNHEY, CDR2 SMNVEV (reference sequence). CDR3 length equals 16 residues. The chain's CDR3 is CASSLTSGRPYNEQFF. Written as DNA, the CDR3 is TGTGCCAGCAGTTTGACTAGCGGGAGACCCTACAATGAGCAGTTCTTC.

The chain has TRBV6-6 and TRBJ1-5; 10 bases line up with TRBD1. With 7 bases clipped from V and 4 bases from J, the junction kept 4 bases outside the gene matches. Germline CDR1 is MNHNY and CDR2 is SVGAGI (reference sequence). The CDR3 has 14 residues. The CDR3 DNA reads TGTGCCAGCAAACCGGACAGGGGGAATCAGCCCCAGCATTTT. The encoded protein is CASKPDRGNQPQHF.

V is TRBV9 and J is TRBJ2-7, with D possibly being TRBD2 (6 bases). Germline V lookup: CDR1 SGDLS, CDR2 YYNGEE. This CDR3 comprises 15 residues. V lost 0 bases, J lost 2 bases, and 12 bases lay in between. CDR3 sequence: CASSVGSSAAYEQYF. The DNA of the CDR3 is TGTGCCAGCAGCGTAGGGTCTAGCGCAGCCTACGAGCAGTACTTC.

The V call is TRBV6-5, the J call TRBJ2-3; 9 bases are a match to TRBD1. With V trimmed by 6 bases and J by 4 bases, 5 bases remained unmatched. Germline V CDR1 and CDR2: MNHEY, SVGAGI. The CDR3 runs to 14 residues. The CDR3 DNA reads as TGTGCCAGCAGGGGGGACAGGGTCCCAGATACGCAGTATTTT. Its protein is CASRGDRVPDTQYF.

The chain recombines TRBV5-4 with TRBJ1-2; D gene uncertain. V lost 0 bases and J lost 1, with 4 bases in between. Germline V gives CDR1 SGHNT, CDR2 YYREEE (reference sequence). The CDR3 loop spans 13 amino acids. CDR3 sequence reads: CASSLDNNYGYTF. In DNA, the CDR3 is TGTGCCAGCAGCTTGGACAATAACTATGGCTACACCTTC.

The chain carries TRBV19 and TRBJ2-7; the match to TRBD2 covers 9 bases. V lost 4 bases to trimming and J lost 0 bases; unmatched junction nucleotides: 7. Germline V gene sequence: CDR1 LNHDA, CDR2 SQIVND (reference sequence). The CDR3 runs 16 residues. The DNA of the CDR3 is TGTGCCAGTAGTACCCGGACTAGCGCCTACTCCTACGAGCAGTACTTC. Its translation is CASSTRTSAYSYEQYF.

J is TRBJ1-1 and V is TRBV25-1, with TRBD1 as a possible D gene (5 bases). Germline CDR1 MGHDK, CDR2 SYGVNS. V was cut by 3 bases and J by 4 bases, with 18 bases left in between. The length of the CDR3 is 16 residues. This chain's CDR3 is CASSETKSGRGTEAFF. Here the CDR3 DNA reads TGTGCCAGCAGTGAGACAAAGTCGGGGAGGGGCACTGAAGCTTTCTTT.

V gene TRBV19 combines with J gene TRBJ2-7; a possible D gene is TRBD1 (6 bases). The germline V and J ends were trimmed by 3 bases and 3 bases, with 15 bases remaining between them. This CDR3 is built from 15 residues. The germline gives CDR1 LNHDA, CDR2 SQIVND (reference sequence). CDR3: CASSILGQGIYEQYF. DNA for the CDR3: TGTGCCAGTAGTATCTTGGGACAAGGGATCTACGAGCAGTACTTC.